These T cell receptor beta chains were read from a single sample in a study of PD-1 blockade in classical Hodgkin lymphoma. The repertoire was sequenced with immunoSEQ multiplex PCR; TCRdb's copy has only in-frame clones and lacks some. The sample shows about 2,500 clones, around 60% of them seen only once. The source was CD8+ T cells from blood, collected before the fourth cycle of nivolumab. The receptor source for this set is a human donor with classical Hodgkin lymphoma. Each CDR3 is given with its conserved first and last residue. The order of the fields is D gene, V gene, clone size, J gene, CDR3 DNA, CDR3 protein. A D gene is named only where the DNA matches it firmly. Expanded clones are given a class, and other clones once, few, many or no size at all.

>.|TRBV19|.|TRBJ1-5
TGTGCCAGTAGTATTTGGGGGGCTCAAAATCAGCCCCAGCATTTT
CASSIWGAQNQPQHF
>.|TRBV2|.|TRBJ2-7
TGTGCCAGCAGTGGTTCCTACGAGCAGTACTTC
CASSGSYEQYF
>TRBD1|TRBV11-3|.|TRBJ1-2
TGTGCCAGCAGCCTTAAGGACAGGGAGGCTAACTATGGCTACACCTTC
CASSLKDREANYGYTF
>TRBD2|TRBV28|.|TRBJ2-3
TGTGCCAGCAGTTTACATCTAGCGGGAGCTACAGATACGCAGTATTTT
CASSLHLAGATDTQYF
>.|TRBV6-1|.|TRBJ1-6
TGTGCCAGCAGTGAGGCGGTTTTTTCATATAATTCACCCCTCCACTTT
CASSEAVFSYNSPLHF
>.|TRBV5-1|.|TRBJ1-1
TGCGCCAGCAGCTTTGTCCAGGGAGGAAATGAAGCTTTCTTT
CASSFVQGGNEAFF
>.|TRBV2|.|TRBJ1-5
TGTGCCAGCAGTGGGGCGGGTGGGGAACTCCATCAGCCCCAGCATTTT
CASSGAGGELHQPQHF
>.|TRBV27|few|TRBJ1-2
TGTGCCAGCAGTTGGTCGTCGGGCACCGGCTACACCTTC
CASSWSSGTGYTF
>TRBD1|TRBV7-9|.|TRBJ1-2
TGTGCCAGCAGCTTCCGGGACAGGGTCCATCAAGGCTACACCTTC
CASSFRDRVHQGYTF
>TRBD2|TRBV15|.|TRBJ2-4
TGTGCCACCAGCAGAGATCCACCGGGAGGGATTCAGTACTTC
CATSRDPPGGIQYF
>.|TRBV6-6|.|TRBJ2-5
TGTGCCAGCAGTTACTTGACGAGGGAGACCCAGTACTTC
CASSYLTRETQYF
>TRBD2|TRBV11-3|medium-sized|TRBJ2-1
TGTGCCAGCAGCCTCACTAGCGGGGCACTATACAATGAGCAGTTCTTC
CASSLTSGALYNEQFF
>.|TRBV6-4|hyperexpanded|TRBJ1-3
TGTGCCAGCAGTGACGTGGACCCCAACTCTGGAAACACCATATATTTT
CASSDVDPNSGNTIYF
>TRBD2|TRBV28|.|TRBJ2-7
TGTGCCAGCAGTTTGGGGGGGACTGCCTACGAGCAGTACTTC
CASSLGGTAYEQYF
>.|TRBV18|few|TRBJ1-1
TGTGCCAGCTCACCACCGGGGCAGGGAGGCACTGAAGCTTTCTTT
CASSPPGQGGTEAFF
>.|TRBV4-3|few|TRBJ1-2
TGCGCCAGCAGCCAAGATCGAGGGACTTATGGCTACACCTTC
CASSQDRGTYGYTF
>TRBD2|TRBV5-5|.|TRBJ2-3
TGTGCCAGCAGCTTTTATAGCGGGGGGGCAGGCACAGATACGCAGTATTTT
CASSFYSGGAGTDTQYF